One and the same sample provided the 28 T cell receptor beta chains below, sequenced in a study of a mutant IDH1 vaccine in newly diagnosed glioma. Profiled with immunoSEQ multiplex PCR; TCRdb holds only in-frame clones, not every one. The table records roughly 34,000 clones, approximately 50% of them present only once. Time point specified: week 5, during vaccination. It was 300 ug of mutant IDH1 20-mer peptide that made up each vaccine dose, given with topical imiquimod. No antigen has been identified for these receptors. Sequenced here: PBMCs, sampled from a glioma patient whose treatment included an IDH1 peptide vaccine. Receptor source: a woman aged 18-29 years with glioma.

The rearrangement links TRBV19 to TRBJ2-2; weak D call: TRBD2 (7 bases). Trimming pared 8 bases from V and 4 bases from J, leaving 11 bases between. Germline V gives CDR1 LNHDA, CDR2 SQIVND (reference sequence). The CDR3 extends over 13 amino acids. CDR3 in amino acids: CASGEGGTGELFF. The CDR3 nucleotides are TGTGCCAGTGGGGAGGGGGGCACCGGGGAGCTGTTTTTT.

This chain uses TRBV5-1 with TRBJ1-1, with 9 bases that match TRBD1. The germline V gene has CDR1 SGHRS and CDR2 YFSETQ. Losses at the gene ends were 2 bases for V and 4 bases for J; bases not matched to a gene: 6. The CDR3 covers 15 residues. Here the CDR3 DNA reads TGCGCCAGCAGCTTATGGACAGGGGAGAGCACTGAAGCTTTCTTT. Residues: CASSLWTGESTEAFF.

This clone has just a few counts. CDR3 loop: CASSQDVEGLAGDHEQYF. CDR3 DNA: TGCGCCAGCAGCCAAGATGTGGAGGGACTAGCGGGAGATCACGAGCAGTACTTC. V usage is TRBV4-1 and J usage is TRBJ2-7; 14 nucleotides line up with TRBD2. The junction had 9 bases not matched to a gene; V was cut back by 0 bases and J by 5 bases. CDR3 length equals 18 residues. Germline CDR1 and CDR2: MGHRA and YSYEKL.

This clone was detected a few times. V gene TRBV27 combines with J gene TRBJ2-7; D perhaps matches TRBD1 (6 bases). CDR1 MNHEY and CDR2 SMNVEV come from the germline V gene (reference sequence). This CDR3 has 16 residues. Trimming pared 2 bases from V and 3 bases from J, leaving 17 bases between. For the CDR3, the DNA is TGTGCCAGCAGTTTAAAGGTGTTCGGACAGTTCTACGAGCAGTACTTC. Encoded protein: CASSLKVFGQFYEQYF.

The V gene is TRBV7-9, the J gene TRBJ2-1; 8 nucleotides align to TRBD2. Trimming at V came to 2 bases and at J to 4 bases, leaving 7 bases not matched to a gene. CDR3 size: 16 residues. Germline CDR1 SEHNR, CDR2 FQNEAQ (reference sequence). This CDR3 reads CASSLQGAGAYNEQFF. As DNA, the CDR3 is TGTGCCAGCAGCTTACAGGGAGCGGGGGCATACAATGAGCAGTTCTTC.

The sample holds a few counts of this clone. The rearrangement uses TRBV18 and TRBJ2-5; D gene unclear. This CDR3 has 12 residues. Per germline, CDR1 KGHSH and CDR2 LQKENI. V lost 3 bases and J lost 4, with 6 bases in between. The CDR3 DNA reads TGTGCCAGCTCACCGAATGGAGAGACCCAGTACTTC. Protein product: CASSPNGETQYF.

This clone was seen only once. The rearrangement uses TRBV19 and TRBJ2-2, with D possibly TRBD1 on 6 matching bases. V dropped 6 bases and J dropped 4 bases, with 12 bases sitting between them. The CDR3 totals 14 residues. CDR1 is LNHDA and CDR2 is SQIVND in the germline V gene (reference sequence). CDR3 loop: CASSFTGRTGELFF. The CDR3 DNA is TGTGCCAGTAGCTTTACAGGGCGCACCGGGGAGCTGTTTTTT.

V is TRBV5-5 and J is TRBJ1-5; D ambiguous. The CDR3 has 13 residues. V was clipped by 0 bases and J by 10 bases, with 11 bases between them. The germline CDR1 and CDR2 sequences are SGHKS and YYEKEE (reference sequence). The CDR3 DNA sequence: TGTGCCAGCAGCTTGGAGGCCTTACGACCCCAGCATTTT. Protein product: CASSLEALRPQHF.

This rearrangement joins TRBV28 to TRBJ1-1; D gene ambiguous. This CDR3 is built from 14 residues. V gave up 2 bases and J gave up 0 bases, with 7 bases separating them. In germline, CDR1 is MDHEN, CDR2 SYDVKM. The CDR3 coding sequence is TGTGCCAGCAGTTTAAACATCATGAACACTGAAGCTTTCTTT. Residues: CASSLNIMNTEAFF.

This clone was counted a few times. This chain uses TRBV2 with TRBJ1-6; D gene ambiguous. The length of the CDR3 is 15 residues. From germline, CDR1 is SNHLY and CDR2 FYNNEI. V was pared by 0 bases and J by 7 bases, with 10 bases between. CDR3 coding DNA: TGTGCCAGCAGTGAAGCGCTGCGGGGAAATTCACCCCTCCACTTT. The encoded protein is CASSEALRGNSPLHF.

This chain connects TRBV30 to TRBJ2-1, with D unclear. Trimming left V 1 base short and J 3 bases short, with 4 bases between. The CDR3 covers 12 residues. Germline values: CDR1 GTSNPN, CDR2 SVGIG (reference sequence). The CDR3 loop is CAWSANYNEQFF. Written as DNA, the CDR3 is TGTGCCTGGAGTGCGAACTACAATGAGCAGTTCTTC. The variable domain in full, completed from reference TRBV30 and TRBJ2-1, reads SQTIHQWPATLVQPVGSPLSLECTVEGTSNPNLYWYRQAAGRGLQLLFYSVGIGQISSEVPQNLSASRPQDRQFILSSKKLLLSDSGFYLCAWSANYNEQFFGPGTRLTVL.

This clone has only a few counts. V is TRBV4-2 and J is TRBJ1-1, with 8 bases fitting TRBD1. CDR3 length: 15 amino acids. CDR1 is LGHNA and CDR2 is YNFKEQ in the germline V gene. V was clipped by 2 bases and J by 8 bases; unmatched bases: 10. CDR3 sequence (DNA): TGTGCCAGCAGCCAATTTCAGGGGGCTTCACCCGAAGCTTTCTTT. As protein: CASSQFQGASPEAFF.

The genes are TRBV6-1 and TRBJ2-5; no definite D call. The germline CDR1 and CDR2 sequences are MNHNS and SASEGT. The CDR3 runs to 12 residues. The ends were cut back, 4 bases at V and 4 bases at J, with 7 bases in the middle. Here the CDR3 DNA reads TGTGCCAGCAGTGCTATGGGAGAGACCCAGTACTTC. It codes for CASSAMGETQYF.

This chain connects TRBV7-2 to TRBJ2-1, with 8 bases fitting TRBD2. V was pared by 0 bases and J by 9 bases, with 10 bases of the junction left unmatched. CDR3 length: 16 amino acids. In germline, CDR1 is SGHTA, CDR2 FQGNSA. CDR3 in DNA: TGTGCCAGCAGCTTAGCGCGGCGAGCGGGAGCTTGTGAGCAGTTCTTC. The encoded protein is CASSLARRAGACEQFF.

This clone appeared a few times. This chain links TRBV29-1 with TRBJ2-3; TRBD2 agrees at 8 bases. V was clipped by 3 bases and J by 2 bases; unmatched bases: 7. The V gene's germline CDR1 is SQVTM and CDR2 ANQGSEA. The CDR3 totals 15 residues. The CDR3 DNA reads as TGCAGCGTTGAGAAGGCGGGGGGCGCCACAGATACGCAGTATTTT. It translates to CSVEKAGGATDTQYF.

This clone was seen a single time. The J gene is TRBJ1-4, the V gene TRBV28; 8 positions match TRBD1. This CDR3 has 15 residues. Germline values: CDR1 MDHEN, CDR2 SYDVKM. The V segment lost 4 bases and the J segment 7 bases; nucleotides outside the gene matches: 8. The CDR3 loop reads CASSSPGGLGEKLFF. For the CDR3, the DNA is TGTGCCAGCAGTTCCCCAGGGGGCTTGGGTGAAAAACTGTTTTTT.

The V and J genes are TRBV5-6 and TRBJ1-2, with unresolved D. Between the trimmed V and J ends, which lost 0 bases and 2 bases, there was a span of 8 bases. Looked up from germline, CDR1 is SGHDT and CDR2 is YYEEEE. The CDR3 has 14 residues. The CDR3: CASSLGDGNYGYTF. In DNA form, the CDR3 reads TGTGCCAGCAGCTTGGGAGACGGGAACTATGGCTACACCTTC. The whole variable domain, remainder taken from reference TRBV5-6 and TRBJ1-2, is DAGVTQSPTHLIKTRGQQVTLRCSPKSGHDTVSWYQQALGQGPQFIFQYYEEEERQRGNFPDRFSGHQFPNYSSELNVNALLLGDSALYLCASSLGDGNYGYTFGSGTRLTVV.

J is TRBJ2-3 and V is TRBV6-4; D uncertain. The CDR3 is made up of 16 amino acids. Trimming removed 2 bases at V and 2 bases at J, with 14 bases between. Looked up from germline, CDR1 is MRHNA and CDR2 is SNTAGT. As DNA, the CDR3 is TGTGCCAGCAGTGACCGCCCAGCTACTCACACAGATACGCAGTATTTT. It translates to CASSDRPATHTDTQYF.

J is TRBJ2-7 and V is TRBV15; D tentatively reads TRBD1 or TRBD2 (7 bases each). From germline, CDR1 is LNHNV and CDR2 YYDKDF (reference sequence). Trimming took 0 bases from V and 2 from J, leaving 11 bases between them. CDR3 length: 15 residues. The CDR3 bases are TGTGCCACCAGCAGAGACAGGGGGGGAACCTACGAGCAGTACTTC. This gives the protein CATSRDRGGTYEQYF. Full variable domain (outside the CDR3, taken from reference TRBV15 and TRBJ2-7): DAMVIQNPRYQVTQFGKPVTLSCSQTLNHNVMYWYQQKSSQAPKLLFHYYDKDFNNEADTPDNFQSRRPNTSFCFLDIRSPGLGDTAMYLCATSRDRGGTYEQYFGPGTRLTVT.

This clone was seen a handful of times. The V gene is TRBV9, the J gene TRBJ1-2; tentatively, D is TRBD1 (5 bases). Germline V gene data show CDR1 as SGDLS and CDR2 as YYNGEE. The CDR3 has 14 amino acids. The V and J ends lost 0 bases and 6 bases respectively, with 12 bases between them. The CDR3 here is CASSVVGRENGYTF. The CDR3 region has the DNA TGTGCCAGCAGCGTAGTTGGCAGGGAGAATGGCTACACCTTC.

DNA of the CDR3: TGTGCCAGCGGACGGACAGGGACTAATGAAAAACTGTTTTTT. It translates to CASGRTGTNEKLFF. The chain has TRBV27 and TRBJ1-4, with 8 bases identical to TRBD1. The germline CDR1 and CDR2 sequences are MNHEY and SMNVEV (reference sequence). V lost 8 bases, J lost 2 bases, and 4 bases stayed unmatched. This CDR3 region has 14 residues.

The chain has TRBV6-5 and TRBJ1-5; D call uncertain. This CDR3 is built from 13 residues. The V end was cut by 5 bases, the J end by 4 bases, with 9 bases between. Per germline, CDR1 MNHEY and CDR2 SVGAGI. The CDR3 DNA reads TGTGCCAGCAGTCCCTACTCGAATCAGCCCCAGCATTTT. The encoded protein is CASSPYSNQPQHF.

The CDR3 nucleotides are TGCGCCAGCAGCGAGGGACAGGGTCATCAGCCCCAGCATTTT. This translates into CASSEGQGHQPQHF. The rearrangement links TRBV5-1 to TRBJ1-5; 9 bases match TRBD1. Germline V gene data show CDR1 as SGHRS and CDR2 as YFSETQ. J lost 5 bases, V lost 4 bases, and 4 bases had no gene match. This CDR3 spans 14 amino acids.

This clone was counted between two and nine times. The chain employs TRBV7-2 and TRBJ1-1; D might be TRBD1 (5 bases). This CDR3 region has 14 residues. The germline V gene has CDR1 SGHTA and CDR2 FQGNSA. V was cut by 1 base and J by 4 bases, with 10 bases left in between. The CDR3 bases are TGTGCCAGCAGCTTAGGGGGGACGGTCACTGAAGCTTTCTTT. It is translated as CASSLGGTVTEAFF.

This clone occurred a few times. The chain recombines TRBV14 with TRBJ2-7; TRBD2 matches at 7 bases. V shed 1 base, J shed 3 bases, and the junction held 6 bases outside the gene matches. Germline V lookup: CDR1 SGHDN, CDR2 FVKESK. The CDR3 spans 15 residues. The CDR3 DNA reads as TGTGCCAGCAGCCAAGTGTCTAGCGGACGCTACGAGCAGTACTTC. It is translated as CASSQVSSGRYEQYF.

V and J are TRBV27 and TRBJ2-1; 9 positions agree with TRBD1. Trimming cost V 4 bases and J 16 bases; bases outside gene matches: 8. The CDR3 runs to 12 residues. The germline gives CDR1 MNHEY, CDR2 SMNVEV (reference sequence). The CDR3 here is CASSSTGTGCFF. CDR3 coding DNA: TGTGCCAGCAGTTCCACCGGGACAGGGTGCTTCTTC.

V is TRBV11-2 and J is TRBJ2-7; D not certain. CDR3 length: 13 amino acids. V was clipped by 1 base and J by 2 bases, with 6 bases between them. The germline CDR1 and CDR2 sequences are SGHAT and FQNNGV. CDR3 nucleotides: TGTGCCAGCAGCTTAGGGCTCACCTACGAGCAGTACTTC. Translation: CASSLGLTYEQYF.

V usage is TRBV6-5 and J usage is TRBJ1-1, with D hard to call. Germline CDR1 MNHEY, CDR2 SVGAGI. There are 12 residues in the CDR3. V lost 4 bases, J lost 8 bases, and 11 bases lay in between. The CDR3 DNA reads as TGTGCCAGCAGTTCACCCGCCGCAGAAGCTTTCTTT. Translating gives CASSSPAAEAFF.